The 17 T cell receptor beta chains below come from one sample, sequenced in a study of blood T cell repertoires in COVID-19. Profiled with immunoSEQ multiplex PCR; TCRdb holds only in-frame clones, not every one. The repertoire holds about 300,000 clones, with roughly 83% as singletons. The sample consisted of peripheral blood. The source of these receptors is a human donor with COVID-19, enrolled during active disease. The donor label of this sample is uncertain.

This clone appeared a few times. The J gene is TRBJ2-3, the V gene TRBV28; D is uncertain. V shed 4 bases and J shed 2 bases, with 13 bases lying between them. Germline values: CDR1 MDHEN, CDR2 SYDVKM. The CDR3 has 15 residues. The CDR3 sequence is CASSSPGQPTDTQYF. The CDR3 DNA sequence: TGTGCCAGCAGTTCCCCGGGTCAGCCCACAGATACGCAGTATTTT.

This clone was observed a single time. The chain employs TRBV30 and TRBJ1-3, with D tentatively TRBD1 (6 bases). Deletions cut 0 bases from V and 7 bases from J, with 22 bases between. The CDR3 is 17 amino acids. Germline assignment: CDR1 GTSNPN and CDR2 SVGIG (reference sequence). The DNA of the CDR3 is TGTGCCTGGAGTGTTTCCCGAACTCAGGGGTGGGGCAACACCATATATTTT. This encodes CAWSVSRTQGWGNTIYF. Supplemented by reference TRBV30 and TRBJ1-3, the full variable domain reads SQTIHQWPATLVQPVGSPLSLECTVEGTSNPNLYWYRQAAGRGLQLLFYSVGIGQISSEVPQNLSASRPQDRQFILSSKKLLLSDSGFYLCAWSVSRTQGWGNTIYFGEGSWLTVV.

A few counts support this clone. The rearrangement uses TRBV7-2 and TRBJ2-6; D unresolved. This CDR3 is built from 16 residues. Per the germline V gene, CDR1 is SGHTA and CDR2 is FQGNSA. Trimming removed 0 bases from V and 2 bases from J, with 8 bases in between. Here the CDR3 reads CASSLARNPGANVLTF. The DNA of the CDR3 is TGTGCCAGCAGCTTAGCGCGTAATCCTGGGGCCAACGTCCTGACTTTC.

The rearrangement joins TRBV27 to TRBJ1-3, with TRBD1 matching over 7 bases. This CDR3 spans 16 amino acids. Trimming removed 6 bases from V and 0 bases from J; junction bases left unmatched: 8. The V gene's germline CDR1 is MNHEY and CDR2 SMNVEV (reference sequence). CDR3 sequence: CASRTHRGFSGNTIYF. CDR3 DNA sequence: TGTGCCAGCAGGACGCACAGGGGATTCTCTGGAAACACCATATATTTT.

The rearrangement joins TRBV5-1 to TRBJ2-2; 7 nucleotides align to TRBD1. The CDR3 sequence is 14 residues long. The germline V gene has CDR1 SGHRS and CDR2 YFSETQ. J lost 3 bases, V lost 4 bases, and 3 bases had no gene match. The CDR3 reads CASSRDRDTGELFF. The CDR3 DNA follows: TGCGCCAGCAGCCGAGACAGGGACACCGGGGAGCTGTTTTTT.

This chain uses TRBV5-4 with TRBJ1-2; D gene uncertain. V lost 1 base and J lost 1, with 5 bases in between. This CDR3 has 13 amino acids. CDR1 is SGHNT, CDR2 YYREEE, per germline (reference sequence). The CDR3 DNA reads TGTGCCAGCAGCTTGAGCCTTAACTATGGCTACACCTTC. This encodes CASSLSLNYGYTF. Filled out from reference TRBV5-4 and TRBJ1-2, the complete variable domain reads ETGVTQSPTHLIKTRGQQVTLRCSSQSGHNTVSWYQQALGQGPQFIFQYYREEENGRGNFPPRFSGLQFPNYSSELNVNALELDDSALYLCASSLSLNYGYTFGSGTRLTVV.

The chain is built from TRBV25-1 and TRBJ2-1; TRBD2 might be the D (6 bases). The V end was cut by 6 bases, the J end by 10 bases, with 22 bases between. Germline values: CDR1 MGHDK, CDR2 SYGVNS. The CDR3 consists of 15 residues. The CDR3 here is CASRSGVAEVGEQFF. The CDR3 DNA sequence: TGTGCCAGCAGGTCGGGAGTTGCCGAAGTGGGAGAGCAGTTCTTC. Using reference TRBV25-1 and TRBJ2-1 for the parts outside the CDR3, the full variable domain is EADIYQTPRYLVIGTGKKITLECSQTMGHDKMYWYQQDPGMELHLIHYSYGVNSTEKGDLSSESTVSRIRTEHFPLTLESARPSHTSQYLCASRSGVAEVGEQFFGPGTRLTVL.

The J gene is TRBJ2-3, the V gene TRBV5-5, with a weak D call TRBD2 (5 bases). The CDR3 runs to 14 residues. Trimming took off 4 bases at V and 1 base at J, with 10 bases between the two ends. Per germline, CDR1 SGHKS and CDR2 YYEKEE (reference sequence). The CDR3: CASSPTEGTDTQYF. The CDR3 DNA is TGTGCCAGCAGCCCGACGGAGGGCACAGATACGCAGTATTTT.

The chain joins TRBV3-1 (or the pseudogene TRBV3-2) to TRBJ2-7; 7 bases fit TRBD1. V gave up 6 bases and J gave up 0 bases; unmatched junction bases: 8. The CDR3 is 15 amino acids. In germline, CDR1 is LGHDT, CDR2 YNNKEL (reference sequence). In DNA, the CDR3 is TGTGCCAGCAGACGACAGGGCTCGAGCTCCTACGAGCAGTACTTC. This gives the protein CASRRQGSSSYEQYF.

This clone was detected once. This chain joins TRBV9 and TRBJ2-3; D is undetermined. In germline, CDR1 is SGDLS, CDR2 YYNGEE. The V end lost 0 bases, the J end lost 1 base, and 12 bases lay between the germline ends. The CDR3 covers 16 residues. In nucleotides, the CDR3 is TGTGCCAGCAGCGTAGGTCCGGGTATGGGCACAGATACGCAGTATTTT. Protein sequence: CASSVGPGMGTDTQYF.

This clone appeared a single time. V gene TRBV30 combines with J gene TRBJ1-2; 10 bases agree with TRBD1. The CDR3 totals 15 residues. V shed 2 bases and J 4 bases; nucleotides not matched to a gene: 7. CDR1 and CDR2 from the germline V gene are GTSNPN and SVGIG (reference sequence). In DNA form, the CDR3 reads TGTGCCTGGAGTCCAAGACAGGGGGCGTTCTATGGCTACACCTTC. This codes for CAWSPRQGAFYGYTF.

The rearrangement joins TRBV7-3 to TRBJ2-5; 9 nucleotides line up with TRBD1. This CDR3 comprises 16 residues. Germline assignment: CDR1 SGHTA and CDR2 FQGTGA. Losses at the gene ends were 0 bases for V and 5 bases for J; bases not matched to a gene: 7. The CDR3: CASSLTGDRVSETQYF. The CDR3 DNA is TGTGCCAGCAGCTTAACAGGGGACAGGGTATCGGAGACCCAGTACTTC.

V is TRBV30 and J is TRBJ1-1; TRBD1 might be the D (6 bases). This CDR3 has 13 residues. The germline V and J ends were trimmed by 2 bases and 4 bases, with 11 bases remaining between them. Germline V gives CDR1 GTSNPN, CDR2 SVGIG (reference sequence). CDR3 in DNA: TGTGCCTGGAGTTCGGCAGGGGTCACTGAAGCTTTCTTT. Translated: CAWSSAGVTEAFF.

The rearrangement uses TRBV19 and TRBJ2-7; D might be TRBD1 (6 bases). CDR1 and CDR2 (germline): LNHDA, SQIVND (reference sequence). The CDR3 runs 14 residues. The V gene lost 3 bases and the J gene lost 0 bases, with 9 bases spanning the gap. CDR3 DNA: TGTGCCAGTAGTATTAGGGGGTACTCCTACGAGCAGTACTTC. It yields the protein CASSIRGYSYEQYF.

The chain uses TRBV5-1 and TRBJ2-2, with TRBD1 matching over 10 bases. Germline CDR1 and CDR2: SGHRS and YFSETQ. The CDR3 consists of 18 residues. V shed 4 bases and J 0 bases; nucleotides not matched to a gene: 9. Here the CDR3 DNA reads TGCGCCAGCAGCCCGGGACAGGGGTCACCCTCGAACACCGGGGAGCTGTTTTTT. Its protein is CASSPGQGSPSNTGELFF.

This chain joins TRBV7-8 and TRBJ1-4, with 9 bases fitting TRBD1. Germline CDR1 is SGHVS and CDR2 is FQNEAQ. Trimming at V came to 2 bases and at J to 7 bases, leaving 5 bases not matched to a gene. The CDR3 consists of 15 residues. This chain's CDR3 is CASSLTLDRGEKLFF. CDR3 coding DNA: TGTGCCAGCAGCTTAACCCTGGACAGGGGTGAAAAACTGTTTTTT.

V is TRBV7-9 and J is TRBJ2-7; D is perhaps TRBD1 (6 bases). The germline V gene has CDR1 SEHNR and CDR2 FQNEAQ (reference sequence). CDR3 length: 12 residues. Trimming left V 9 bases short and J 2 bases short, with 11 bases between. CDR3 region: CASGDITYEQYF. The DNA for the CDR3 is TGTGCCAGTGGGGACATCACCTACGAGCAGTACTTC.